Below, 30 T cell receptor beta chains from the same sample are listed, as sequenced in a study of human T cells and chemical hapten exposure. TCRdb redid the calling of the RACE reads with MiXCR, one entry per CDR3 protein. The sample holds about 82,000 distinct CDR3 sequences; roughly 10% are singletons and the top ten take around 4.4%. Specified time point: patch test 1, 2 weeks after DPC sensitization. The treatment was: therapeutic diphenylcyclopropenone sensitization with weekly scalp DPC. This sample comprised whole blood, obtained in connection with sensitization to the hapten diphenylcyclopropenone (DPC). These TCRs come from a woman in her forties or fifties with alopecia areata. Some clones in this sample may be carry-over from other donors' samples.

Many counts were recorded for this clonotype. The chain uses TRBV20-1 and TRBJ1-5; 9 nucleotides match TRBD1. Germline-derived CDR1 and CDR2 are DFQATT and SNEGSKA (reference sequence). This CDR3 comprises 16 residues. Trimming cost V 4 bases and J 3 bases; bases outside gene matches: 10. CDR3 sequence (DNA): TGCAGTGCTACCCGATACAGGGGGCAGTTCAATCAGCCCCAGCATTTT. Translation: CSATRYRGQFNQPQHF.

This chain links TRBV3-1 with TRBJ2-1; TRBD2 matches at 13 bases. Germline lookup yields CDR1 LGHDT and CDR2 YNNKEL (reference sequence). This CDR3 is 14 amino acids long. Germline trimming cut 6 bases from V and 6 bases from J; bases unmatched to any gene: 2. The CDR3 region is CASRTSGGFNEQFF. The DNA of the CDR3 is TGTGCCAGCAGGACTAGCGGGGGGTTCAATGAGCAGTTCTTC.

The J gene is TRBJ2-4, the V gene TRBV12-3 or TRBV12-4; D not resolved. This CDR3 spans 15 amino acids. Trimming cost V 6 bases and J 4 bases, with 16 bases left between them. CDR3: CASRRRGGAKNIQYF. In DNA, the CDR3 is TGTGCCAGCAGACGTCGCGGCGGTGCGAAAAACATTCAGTACTTC.

The chain carries TRBV28 and TRBJ2-6; the D is unclear. CDR1 MDHEN and CDR2 SYDVKM come from the germline V gene. The germline V and J ends were trimmed by 3 bases and 8 bases, with 8 bases remaining between them. CDR3 length: 13 residues. CDR3 protein: CASSLGLPNVLTF. The CDR3 bases are TGTGCCAGCAGTTTGGGGTTGCCCAACGTCCTGACTTTC.

This clonotype was seen at least ten times. This chain uses TRBV19 with TRBJ2-4; tentatively, D is TRBD2 (6 bases). Trimming cost V 4 bases and J 0 bases, with 19 bases left between them. The CDR3 contains 18 residues. Germline loops: CDR1 LNHDA, CDR2 SQIVND (reference sequence). The CDR3, as DNA: TGTGCCAGTAGTAGATCTTTCCGGGACTCCTCAGCCAAAAACATTCAGTACTTC. Translating it yields CASSRSFRDSSAKNIQYF. The variable domain in full, completed from reference TRBV19 and TRBJ2-4, reads DGGITQSPKYLFRKEGQNVTLSCEQNLNHDAMYWYRQDPGQGLRLIYYSQIVNDFQKGDIAEGYSVSREKKESFPLTVTSAQKNPTAFYLCASSRSFRDSSAKNIQYFGAGTRLSVL.

This clonotype was seen ten or more times. V gene TRBV12-3 or TRBV12-4 combines with J gene TRBJ2-5; D is ambiguous. The V gene lost 5 bases and the J gene lost 1 base, with 11 bases spanning the gap. This CDR3 is 14 amino acids long. The CDR3 region has the DNA TGTGCCAGCAGTCCCAGAAGCGCCCAAGAGACCCAGTACTTC. Residues: CASSPRSAQETQYF.

With respect to this clonotype: The CDR3 ends on some other residue instead of the conserved phenylalanine or tryptophan, so this is likely a read error. The chain carries TRBV10-3 and TRBJ2-3; tentative D call: TRBD2 (6 bases). V was shortened by 6 bases and J by 0 bases, with 13 bases between the two germline ends. CDR3 length: 15 residues. Germline loops: CDR1 ENHRY, CDR2 SYGVKD. This CDR3 reads CAIRANAGSTDTQYL. In DNA, the CDR3 is TGTGCCATCAGGGCTAATGCGGGGAGCACAGATACGCAGTATCTT.

This clonotype showed up just a few times. J is TRBJ2-3 and V is TRBV7-8, with 8 nucleotides matching TRBD2. V lost 1 base, J lost 5 bases, and 8 bases stayed unmatched. From germline, CDR1 is SGHVS and CDR2 FQNEAQ. CDR3 size: 16 residues. The CDR3 is CASSLVQAGVVDTQYF. The CDR3 DNA reads as TGTGCCAGCAGCTTAGTTCAAGCGGGAGTAGTAGATACGCAGTATTTT.

This clonotype was recorded a few times. V usage is TRBV11-2 and J usage is TRBJ1-1; perhaps TRBD1 as D (5 bases). V lost 1 base and J lost 1, with 10 bases in between. CDR1 is SGHAT, CDR2 FQNNGV, per germline. This CDR3 has 15 residues. The CDR3 sequence is CASSLAHGTNTEAFF. The CDR3 nucleotides are TGTGCCAGCAGCTTAGCACATGGGACGAACACTGAAGCTTTCTTT. The complete variable domain, with remaining parts taken from reference TRBV11-2 and TRBJ1-1, reads EAGVAQSPRYKIIEKRQSVAFWCNPISGHATLYWYQQILGQGPKLLIQFQNNGVVDDSQLPKDRFSAERLKGVDSTLKIQPAKLEDSAVYLCASSLAHGTNTEAFFGQGTRLTVV.

The chain uses TRBV2 and TRBJ2-5; D may be TRBD1 or TRBD2 (7 bases each). Germline assignment: CDR1 SNHLY and CDR2 FYNNEI. The CDR3 is 15 residues long. The V end was cut by 8 bases, the J end by 2 bases, with 18 bases between. CDR3 coding DNA: TGTGCCAGCGGATCCCCCCAGGGGGGGCAAGAGACCCAGTACTTC. Its translation is CASGSPQGGQETQYF.

Ten or more counts support this clonotype. The V call is TRBV6-2 or TRBV6-3, the J call TRBJ2-2, with a tentative D call TRBD2 (7 bases). The V end was cut by 2 bases, the J end by 1 base, with 20 bases between. The CDR3 totals 19 residues. The germline V gene encodes CDR1 MNHEY and CDR2 SVGEGT. The CDR3 region is CASSYRHGGGRGNTGELFF. CDR3 sequence (DNA): TGTGCCAGCAGTTACCGTCACGGCGGGGGCCGTGGGAACACCGGGGAGCTGTTTTTT.

This clonotype was detected a few times. The rearrangement uses TRBV10-2 and TRBJ2-4; D is perhaps TRBD1 (7 bases). This CDR3 contains 16 residues. CDR1 is WSHSY and CDR2 is SAAADI in the germline V gene. V lost 3 bases and J 1 base, leaving 13 bases between the germline ends. CDR3 residues: CASSDRGTAAKNIQYF. CDR3 coding DNA: TGCGCCAGCAGTGACCGGGGGACAGCCGCCAAAAACATTCAGTACTTC.

This clonotype came up a few times. The J gene is TRBJ2-7, the V gene TRBV6-5; 10 nucleotides line up with TRBD1. Unmatched junction bases numbered 10, after V lost 6 bases and J lost 5 bases. CDR3 length: 15 residues. CDR1 MNHEY and CDR2 SVGAGI come from the germline V gene. The DNA for the CDR3 is TGTGCCAGCAGGGGACCGGGACAGGGGATGCACGAGCAGTACTTC. This translates into CASRGPGQGMHEQYF.

This clonotype has at least ten counts. Here the CDR3 reads CASSILHSDETQYF. The CDR3 DNA is TGCGCCAGCAGCATCCTACACAGTGACGAGACCCAGTACTTC. This sequence joins TRBV5-1 and TRBJ2-5; no clear D. The germline V gene encodes CDR1 SGHRS and CDR2 YFSETQ. CDR3 length: 14 residues. Trimming left V 4 bases short and J 5 bases short, with 15 bases between.

This chain joins TRBV13 and TRBJ2-3; a weak D match, TRBD2 (7 bases). Germline assignment: CDR1 PRHDT and CDR2 FYEKMQ (reference sequence). This CDR3 has 17 amino acids. Trimming cost V 0 bases and J 0 bases, with 13 bases left between them. CDR3 region: CASSLGLAGASTDTQYF. The CDR3 coding sequence is TGTGCCAGCAGCTTAGGCCTCGCGGGGGCTAGCACAGATACGCAGTATTTT.

This clonotype was picked up a small number of times. As DNA, the CDR3 is TGTGCCAGCAGCCAATTAGAACACTATGGCTACACCTTC. Translation gives CASSQLEHYGYTF. V and J are TRBV3-1 and TRBJ1-2, with D uncertain. CDR3 length equals 13 residues. Trimming took 2 bases from V and 3 from J, leaving 7 bases between them. Germline V gene sequence: CDR1 LGHDT, CDR2 YNNKEL (reference sequence).

This clonotype was picked up many times. The J gene is TRBJ1-2, the V gene TRBV28, with TRBD1 identical over 9 bases. Germline CDR1 MDHEN, CDR2 SYDVKM. The CDR3 runs to 14 residues. The V and J ends lost 2 bases and 8 bases, in that order; junction bases with no gene match: 6. The CDR3 loop is CASSLGGTGRGYTF. In DNA form, the CDR3 reads TGTGCCAGCAGTTTAGGGGGGACAGGGCGCGGCTACACCTTC.

The chain employs TRBV28 and TRBJ1-6, with a tentative D call TRBD1 (5 bases). In germline, CDR1 is MDHEN, CDR2 SYDVKM. This CDR3 region has 15 residues. V gave up 2 bases and J gave up 6 bases, with 11 bases separating them. The CDR3: CASSLRRDLNSPLHF. CDR3 sequence (DNA): TGTGCCAGCAGTTTAAGAAGGGACCTTAATTCACCCCTCCACTTT.

The chain employs TRBV19 and TRBJ2-3; 8 positions agree with TRBD2. From germline, CDR1 is LNHDA and CDR2 SQIVND (reference sequence). With V trimmed by 5 bases and J by 4 bases, 17 bases remained unmatched. The CDR3 extends over 18 amino acids. For the CDR3, the DNA is TGTGCCAGTAGTCCTCCAGTGGGGCTAGCGGGCTCGTCAGATACGCAGTATTTT. This translates into CASSPPVGLAGSSDTQYF.

The V gene is TRBV7-9, the J gene TRBJ2-1; D possibly corresponds to TRBD2 (5 bases). This CDR3 comprises 15 residues. Trimming took off 4 bases at V and 5 bases at J, with 15 bases between the two ends. Germline V CDR1 and CDR2: SEHNR, FQNEAQ (reference sequence). The CDR3 DNA follows: TGTGCCAGCAGCTCCTACTCCGGGGAGAACAATGAGCAGTTCTTC. As protein: CASSSYSGENNEQFF.

The gene calls are TRBV9 and TRBJ1-1, with a tentative D call TRBD1 (6 bases). Germline loops: CDR1 SGDLS, CDR2 YYNGEE. Trimming pared 5 bases from V and 7 bases from J, leaving 21 bases between. The CDR3 has 15 residues. CDR3 bases: TGTGCCAGCAGACCAGGCCCAGGGGAAGGCGGTGAAGCTTTCTTT. The encoded protein is CASRPGPGEGGEAFF.

This clonotype was detected ten times or more. The rearrangement links TRBV6-5 to TRBJ2-5; D possibly corresponds to TRBD1 (6 bases). The germline gives CDR1 MNHEY, CDR2 SVGAGI. The CDR3 runs to 16 residues. Trimming left V 2 bases short and J 1 base short, with 14 bases between. The CDR3 sequence is CASSYRGSRGQETQYF. CDR3 coding DNA: TGTGCCAGCAGTTACAGGGGAAGCAGGGGCCAAGAGACCCAGTACTTC.

This clonotype has ten or more counts. The V gene is TRBV2, the J gene TRBJ2-3, with a weak D call TRBD2 (5 bases). CDR3 length equals 14 residues. The V end was cut by 3 bases, the J end by 2 bases, with 9 bases between. The V gene's germline CDR1 is SNHLY and CDR2 FYNNEI. The CDR3 bases are TGTGCCAGCAGTGACGGGATTGTCACAGATACGCAGTATTTT. The encoded protein is CASSDGIVTDTQYF.

The gene calls are TRBV28 and TRBJ1-2; no firm D call. The CDR3 sequence is 12 residues long. The germline V gene encodes CDR1 MDHEN and CDR2 SYDVKM. With 2 bases removed from V and 4 bases from J, the gap between germline ends came to 5 bases. The DNA for the CDR3 is TGTGCCAGCAGTTTAAGGCCCTATGGCTACACCTTC. Translation gives CASSLRPYGYTF.

This clonotype was observed a handful of times. V is TRBV6-4 and J is TRBJ2-2, with unresolved D. This CDR3 is 16 amino acids long. V lost 5 bases to trimming and J lost 0 bases, with 13 bases between them. Germline V gene data show CDR1 as MRHNA and CDR2 as SNTAGT. The CDR3 coding sequence is TGTGCCAGCAGTATAGAGGACGGTGCGAACACCGGGGAGCTGTTTTTT. This gives the protein CASSIEDGANTGELFF.

The chain links TRBV12-3 or TRBV12-4 to TRBJ2-3; 7 positions agree with TRBD1. The CDR3 contains 15 residues. V trimming: 5 bases; J trimming: 2 bases; junction bases outside the gene matches: 7. This CDR3 is CASSTGVPNTDTQYF. In DNA form, the CDR3 reads TGTGCCAGCAGTACAGGGGTCCCCAACACAGATACGCAGTATTTT.

This clonotype has ten or more counts. The DNA for the CDR3 is TGTGCCACCAAGAGAACTAGCACAGATACGCAGTATTTT. It specifies CATKRTSTDTQYF. The chain joins TRBV15 to TRBJ2-3; D gene ambiguous. Germline V lookup: CDR1 LNHNV, CDR2 YYDKDF (reference sequence). The CDR3 has 13 residues. The V gene lost 7 bases and the J gene lost 0 bases, with 8 bases spanning the gap. Drawing the rest from reference TRBV15 and TRBJ2-3, the complete variable domain is DAMVIQNPRYQVTQFGKPVTLSCSQTLNHNVMYWYQQKSSQAPKLLFHYYDKDFNNEADTPDNFQSRRPNTSFCFLDIRSPGLGDTAMYLCATKRTSTDTQYFGPGTRLTVL.

This clonotype came up a few times. The chain combines TRBV7-8 with TRBJ2-1; the D is unclear. Trimming took off 6 bases at V and 0 bases at J, with 9 bases between the two ends. The CDR3 is made up of 14 amino acids. Germline values: CDR1 SGHVS, CDR2 FQNEAQ. The CDR3 sequence is CASSSTRSYNEQFF. DNA of the CDR3: TGTGCCAGCAGTAGCACTCGCTCCTACAATGAGCAGTTCTTC.

This clonotype was recorded at least ten times. The J gene is TRBJ1-3, the V gene TRBV7-9, with D uncertain. The CDR3 is 17 residues long. Germline lookup yields CDR1 SEHNR and CDR2 FQNEAQ (reference sequence). Trimming removed 1 base at V and 0 bases at J, with 13 bases between. In DNA, the CDR3 is TGTGCCAGCAGCTTAGGGGGTACGACCTACTCTGGAAACACCATATATTTT. Residues: CASSLGGTTYSGNTIYF.

This clonotype occurred many times. This chain uses TRBV13 with TRBJ1-2; D is possibly TRBD1 (6 bases). Germline V lookup: CDR1 PRHDT, CDR2 FYEKMQ (reference sequence). The germline V and J ends were trimmed by 4 bases and 4 bases, with 13 bases remaining between them. The CDR3 has 14 residues. As DNA, the CDR3 is TGTGCCAGCAGCTCGTTAACAGGGTCCTATGGCTACACCTTC. Residues: CASSSLTGSYGYTF. Based on the CDR3 plus reference TRBV13 and TRBJ1-2, the full variable domain is AAGVIQSPRHLIKEKRETATLKCYPIPRHDTVYWYQQGPGQDPQFLISFYEKMQSDKGSIPDRFSAQQFSDYHSELNMSSLELGDSALYFCASSSLTGSYGYTFGSGTRLTVV.